Listed here are 30 T cell receptor beta chains from one sample, sequenced in a study of cytomegalovirus exposure and HLA in healthy donors. The PCR employed 60 Vbeta primers together with 13 Jbeta primers. Here immunoSEQ multiplex PCR was the method, and the copy in TCRdb shows in-frame clones only, minus some. Seen here are approximately 97,000 clones, 75% to 80% observed once, and the top ten hold 9.6%. The sample comprised PBMCs. These TCRs come from a male donor in good health and CMV-seropositive.

V usage is TRBV2 and J usage is TRBJ2-3, with 11 bases fitting TRBD2. The CDR3 consists of 16 residues. CDR1 is SNHLY, CDR2 FYNNEI, per germline. With 5 bases clipped from V and 6 bases from J, the junction kept 10 bases outside the gene matches. The CDR3 loop reads CASSSRLAGSGDTQYF. CDR3 DNA: TGTGCCAGCAGTTCAAGACTAGCGGGATCGGGGGATACGCAGTATTTT.

With respect to this clone: Additional DNA sequences in this sample encode the identical CDR3. The chain joins TRBV27 to TRBJ2-5, with D hard to call. The ends were cut back, 5 bases at V and 5 bases at J, with 12 bases in the middle. Germline V gene lookup returns CDR1 MNHEY and CDR2 SMNVEV (reference sequence). There are 13 residues in the CDR3. The CDR3 DNA sequence: TGTGCCAGCAGTCCACGGGTTCGGGAGACCCAGTACTTC. It specifies CASSPRVRETQYF.

The chain couples TRBV28 to TRBJ2-5; D possibly corresponds to TRBD1 (6 bases). Judging by the DNA end, TRBJ2-7 fits better; the J call may be wrong. The germline CDR1 and CDR2 sequences are MDHEN and SYDVKM. CDR3 length: 14 residues. In DNA, the CDR3 is TGTGCCAGCAGCCCAGGGACATGGATCTACGAGCAGTACTTC. It yields the protein CASSPGTWIYEQYF.

This clone was recorded once. The J gene is TRBJ2-5, the V gene TRBV19, with 7 nucleotides matching TRBD1. The trim removed 5 bases at V and 2 bases at J, leaving 8 bases unmatched. The CDR3 totals 15 residues. Germline V CDR1 and CDR2: LNHDA, SQIVND (reference sequence). In DNA, the CDR3 is TGTGCCAGTAGTCCAATTTCGACAGGGCAAGAGACCCAGTACTTC. The encoded protein is CASSPISTGQETQYF.

This sequence joins TRBV28 and TRBJ2-7, with 8 bases lining up with TRBD1. The CDR3 is 14 residues long. CDR1 is MDHEN and CDR2 is SYDVKM in the germline V gene. Unmatched junction bases numbered 7, after V lost 6 bases and J lost 3 bases. CDR3 bases: TGTGCCAGCAGCCGACCAGGACAGGGCTACGAGCAGTACTTC. This codes for CASSRPGQGYEQYF.

The V call is TRBV7-9, the J call TRBJ1-1; D possibly corresponds to TRBD1 (6 bases). The CDR3 loop spans 12 amino acids. Per germline, CDR1 SEHNR and CDR2 FQNEAQ (reference sequence). Trimming stripped 1 base from V and 7 bases from J, with 7 bases between. This CDR3 reads CASSLEGHEAFF. The CDR3 DNA reads as TGTGCCAGCAGCTTAGAGGGACATGAAGCTTTCTTT.

This clone was detected once. The V gene is TRBV5-6, the J gene TRBJ2-7; TRBD1 is a possible D gene (7 bases). The V and J ends lost 5 bases and 3 bases respectively, with 18 bases between them. The CDR3 loop spans 15 amino acids. Germline assignment: CDR1 SGHDT and CDR2 YYEEEE. CDR3 nucleotide sequence: TGTGCCAGCAGACCGGCGGGACAGACAAACTACGAGCAGTACTTC. As protein: CASRPAGQTNYEQYF.

This chain uses TRBV6-6 with TRBJ1-1, with D uncertain. Trimming removed 0 bases at V and 0 bases at J, with 8 bases between. The CDR3 spans 15 residues. CDR1 MNHNY and CDR2 SVGAGI come from the germline V gene (reference sequence). CDR3 nucleotide sequence: TGTGCCAGCAGTTACTCCAGTCTCTTGAACACTGAAGCTTTCTTT. It translates to CASSYSSLLNTEAFF.

The chain couples TRBV5-5 to TRBJ2-1, with TRBD2 matching 8 bases. The CDR3 is 16 residues long. From germline, CDR1 is SGHKS and CDR2 YYEKEE (reference sequence). V dropped 4 bases and J dropped 0; count of bases not matched to a gene: 6. CDR3 protein: CASSAGTSSSYNEQFF. The CDR3 DNA reads TGTGCCAGCAGCGCCGGGACTAGTTCCTCCTACAATGAGCAGTTCTTC.

This rearrangement joins TRBV7-3 to TRBJ2-4, with D perhaps matching TRBD1 (6 bases). Germline lookup yields CDR1 SGHTA and CDR2 FQGTGA. Trimming took 4 bases from V and 7 from J, leaving 14 bases between them. The CDR3 sequence is 14 residues long. The CDR3 loop is CASSSGAGGNIQYF. DNA for the CDR3: TGTGCCAGCAGCTCAGGGGCCGGTGGGAACATTCAGTACTTC.

The V and J genes are TRBV5-1 and TRBJ1-2; D gene ambiguous. The CDR3 spans 15 residues. Trimming stripped 4 bases from V and 0 bases from J, with 13 bases between. Germline V gene lookup returns CDR1 SGHRS and CDR2 YFSETQ. The DNA for the CDR3 is TGCGCCAGCAGCCCCGCCGCCACAACTAACTATGGCTACACCTTC. Translation: CASSPAATTNYGYTF.

The V call is TRBV4-1, the J call TRBJ2-7; 7 nucleotides line up with TRBD2. Germline CDR1 is MGHRA and CDR2 is YSYEKL. This CDR3 is 14 amino acids long. J was trimmed by 0 bases and V by 1 base; bases with no gene match: 0. CDR3 sequence reads: CASSQGGSSYEQYF. CDR3 DNA sequence: TGCGCCAGCAGCCAAGGCGGGAGCTCCTACGAGCAGTACTTC.

In the case of this clone: Germline and junction disagree at one end, which may indicate a read error. The chain combines TRBV7-9 with TRBJ1-1; D not resolved. The CDR3 is 11 amino acids. Germline V gene lookup returns CDR1 SEHNR and CDR2 FQNEAQ (reference sequence). The CDR3 loop reads CSSSLPTEAFF. Written as DNA, the CDR3 is TGTTCCAGCAGCCTACCGACTGAAGCTTTCTTT. Filled out from reference TRBV7-9 and TRBJ1-1, the complete variable domain reads DTGVSQNPRHKITKRGQNVTFRCDPISEHNRLYWYRQTLGQGPEFLTYFQNEAQLEKSRLLSDRFSAERPKGSFSTLEIQRTEQGDSAMYLCSSSLPTEAFFGQGTRLTVV.

The chain combines TRBV10-3 with TRBJ2-6; possibly TRBD1 for D (6 bases). Per germline, CDR1 ENHRY and CDR2 SYGVKD. Trimming removed 5 bases from V and 4 bases from J, with 12 bases in between. This CDR3 spans 15 amino acids. Written as DNA, the CDR3 is TGTGCCATCAGTAATACAGGGACGGGGGCCAACGTCCTGACTTTC. The encoded protein is CAISNTGTGANVLTF.

The chain employs TRBV5-4 and TRBJ2-3, with TRBD1 matching over 7 bases. Germline trimming cut 3 bases from V and 2 bases from J; bases unmatched to any gene: 9. This CDR3 is built from 16 residues. The germline gives CDR1 SGHNT, CDR2 YYREEE (reference sequence). The DNA for the CDR3 is TGTGCCAGCAGCTCCAGGACAGGTTCTATCACAGATACGCAGTATTTT. It is translated as CASSSRTGSITDTQYF.

The DNA for the CDR3 is TGCAGCGTTATGACAGGGGGGGTAGATACGCAGTATTTT. Protein sequence: CSVMTGGVDTQYF. V gene TRBV29-1 combines with J gene TRBJ2-3; 9 nucleotides align to TRBD1. With V trimmed by 5 bases and J by 5 bases, 5 bases remained unmatched. Germline V gene data show CDR1 as SQVTM and CDR2 as ANQGSEA. The CDR3 sequence is 13 residues long.

This chain connects TRBV18 to TRBJ2-2; possible D gene TRBD1, 6 bases. The CDR3 contains 15 residues. Germline V lookup: CDR1 KGHSH, CDR2 LQKENI. Deletions cut 2 bases from V and 4 bases from J, with 11 bases between. CDR3 region: CASSPSGALTGELFF. In DNA, the CDR3 is TGTGCCAGCTCACCATCAGGGGCGCTCACCGGGGAGCTGTTTTTT.

The chain couples TRBV28 to TRBJ2-2, with a tentative D call TRBD1 (6 bases). CDR3 length: 14 amino acids. Germline assignment: CDR1 MDHEN and CDR2 SYDVKM. Trimming cost V 5 bases and J 6 bases, with 13 bases left between them. The CDR3 region has the DNA TGTGCCAGCAGTCGGACAGTCCGGGCCGGGGAGCTGTTTTTT. Its translation is CASSRTVRAGELFF. The variable domain in full, with the rest retrieved from reference TRBV28 and TRBJ2-2, is DVKVTQSSRYLVKRTGEKVFLECVQDMDHENMFWYRQDPGLGLRLIYFSYDVKMKEKGDIPEGYSVSREKKERFSLILESASTNQTSMYLCASSRTVRAGELFFGEGSRLTVL.

CDR3 DNA sequence: TGTGCCAGCAGCTTAGATAACTACGAGCAGTACTTC. Encoded protein: CASSLDNYEQYF. The chain carries TRBV7-9 and TRBJ2-7, with no clear D. Germline CDR1 is SEHNR and CDR2 is FQNEAQ (reference sequence). The CDR3 length is 12 residues. Trimming pared 1 base from V and 3 bases from J, leaving 4 bases between.

This clone was seen only a few times. The chain is built from TRBV18 and TRBJ1-3, with no clear D. This CDR3 region has 16 residues. The V end was cut by 2 bases, the J end by 0 bases, with 11 bases between. The germline gives CDR1 KGHSH, CDR2 LQKENI. CDR3 protein: CASSPVGLTSGNTIYF. The CDR3 DNA follows: TGTGCCAGCTCACCAGTAGGACTTACCTCTGGAAACACCATATATTTT.

There are a few counts of this clone. The chain links TRBV28 to TRBJ2-3, with TRBD2 matching over 12 bases. V trimming: 5 bases; J trimming: 2 bases; junction bases outside the gene matches: 5. This CDR3 has 16 residues. Germline V gives CDR1 MDHEN, CDR2 SYDVKM. The CDR3 reads CASSRGLAGITDTQYF. CDR3 nucleotide sequence: TGTGCCAGCAGTCGCGGACTAGCGGGAATCACAGATACGCAGTATTTT.

The V and J genes are TRBV18 and TRBJ1-1, with unresolved D. V lost 0 bases to trimming and J lost 0 bases, with 8 bases between them. Germline CDR1 and CDR2: KGHSH and LQKENI. The CDR3 is 15 amino acids. CDR3 amino acids: CASSPPTVMNTEAFF. Here the CDR3 DNA reads TGTGCCAGCTCACCACCAACAGTTATGAACACTGAAGCTTTCTTT.

This clone was observed a handful of times. The chain recombines TRBV12-2 with TRBJ2-7; the tabulated D call, TRBD2, remains unverified against the DNA. TRBV12-2 is reported as a pseudogene. The CDR3 has 14 residues. The CDR3: CASRSMTAEYEQYF. The CDR3, as DNA: TGTGCAAGTCGCTCAATGACCGCGGAGTACGAGCAGTACTTC.

The gene calls are TRBV5-5 and TRBJ1-2; D might be TRBD1 (5 bases). From germline, CDR1 is SGHKS and CDR2 YYEKEE (reference sequence). V lost 2 bases and J lost 0, with 8 bases in between. The CDR3 contains 14 residues. CDR3 protein: CASSFQGSNYGYTF. CDR3 nucleotide sequence: TGTGCCAGCAGCTTTCAGGGTTCTAACTATGGCTACACCTTC.

Points on this clone: This sample includes further DNA sequences coding for the same CDR3. This chain links TRBV11-2 with TRBJ2-7; TRBD1 is a possible D gene (6 bases). The CDR3 covers 12 residues. V lost 0 bases and J lost 6, with 6 bases in between. The germline V gene has CDR1 SGHAT and CDR2 FQNNGV. The CDR3 DNA reads TGTGCCAGCAGCTTAGACAGGGGCGAGCAGTACTTC. It codes for CASSLDRGEQYF.

This clone has only a few counts. Here the CDR3 DNA reads TGTGCCAGCAGCTTGGACCAAGTGAGTTACAATGAGCAGTTCTTC. This sequence encodes CASSLDQVSYNEQFF. This chain connects TRBV5-4 to TRBJ2-1; no reliable D call. The CDR3 extends over 15 amino acids. V was cut by 0 bases and J by 4 bases, with 11 bases left in between. CDR1 SGHNT and CDR2 YYREEE come from the germline V gene (reference sequence). Using reference TRBV5-4 and TRBJ2-1 for the parts outside the CDR3, the full variable domain is ETGVTQSPTHLIKTRGQQVTLRCSSQSGHNTVSWYQQALGQGPQFIFQYYREEENGRGNFPPRFSGLQFPNYSSELNVNALELDDSALYLCASSLDQVSYNEQFFGPGTRLTVL.

The chain has TRBV7-9 and TRBJ2-2, with TRBD1 matching 9 bases. The CDR3 extends over 17 amino acids. Germline trimming cut 1 base from V and 6 bases from J; bases unmatched to any gene: 9. Germline V gives CDR1 SEHNR, CDR2 FQNEAQ (reference sequence). CDR3 sequence (DNA): TGTGCCAGCAGCTTAGTAACCGGGACAGGGTACTCCGGGGAGCTGTTTTTT. It encodes CASSLVTGTGYSGELFF.

The chain combines TRBV6-5 with TRBJ1-3; 7 bases match TRBD1. Germline loops: CDR1 MNHEY, CDR2 SVGAGI. The trim removed 1 base at V and 2 bases at J, leaving 2 bases unmatched. This CDR3 is 15 amino acids long. DNA for the CDR3: TGTGCCAGCAGTTACTGGGACAGCGCTGGAAACACCATATATTTT. The encoded protein is CASSYWDSAGNTIYF.

The chain couples TRBV5-6 to TRBJ1-6; no definite D call. Germline CDR1 is SGHDT and CDR2 is YYEEEE. The V gene lost 2 bases and the J gene lost 0 bases, with 12 bases spanning the gap. The CDR3 has 17 amino acids. CDR3 DNA sequence: TGTGCCAGCAGCTTCCTCCCGCCAGGCTCCTATAATTCACCCCTCCACTTT. As protein: CASSFLPPGSYNSPLHF.

The rearrangement joins TRBV7-9 to TRBJ2-5; 7 bases are a match to TRBD1. J was trimmed by 5 bases and V by 5 bases; bases with no gene match: 8. CDR3 length equals 14 residues. From germline, CDR1 is SEHNR and CDR2 FQNEAQ (reference sequence). In DNA, the CDR3 is TGTGCCAGCAGCCCGGGACAGTTTAAGGAGACCCAGTACTTC. This translates into CASSPGQFKETQYF.